This record concerns one TCR beta chain sequence. Other nucleotide sequences from this sample produce the same CDR3. These data belong to a study of OX40 agonist ivuxolimab in advanced cancers. The wider study: Patients took ivuxolimab, an agonistic anti-OX40 (CD134) antibody. Averaging 60 years in age, with a range of roughly 20 to 90, the cohort was about 86% male.

The CDR3 spans 14 residues. Trimming pared 3 bases from V and 5 bases from J, leaving 11 bases between. CDR1 MDHEN and CDR2 SYDVKM come from the germline V gene. Autoimmune disease history or systemic immunosuppression excluded patients. Measured with immunoSEQ multiplex PCR; TCRdb has only the in-frame clones, and not every one. This sample yields tens of thousands of clones, of which approximately 91% are seen a single time; more than 15% belongs to the top ten. The chain links TRBV28 to TRBJ2-1, with D perhaps TRBD1 or TRBD2 (5 bases each). This TCR was sampled from an adult with an advanced solid tumor such as melanoma, head and neck, liver or kidney cancer. This specimen consisted of CD4+ or CD8+ T cells sorted from blood, obtained in a trial of the OX40 agonist ivuxolimab. CDR3 nucleotide sequence: TGTGCCAGCAGTTTTTTCAGGGAGAACAATGAGCAGTTCTTC. It translates to CASSFFRENNEQFF.